This T cell receptor (beta chain) was sequenced during a study of CD8 T cells in Susac syndrome. Study-wide findings and caveats: Among active patients and in TEMRA cells, CD8+ clonal expansion in Susac reached its peak.

Through negative isolation, CD4+ and CD8+ T cells were obtained, while TEMRA cells were enriched using FACS. A quantity of about 0.45 to 1 ug RNA underwent reverse transcription using random hexamers. Each CDR3 protein is one row after TCRdb ran MiXCR on the immunoSEQ multiplex PCR reads. Among 200,000 or so distinct CDR3 sequences, 95% were seen once, and the ten largest hold around 0.16%. The CDR3 runs to 16 residues. Trimming shortened V by 3 bases and J by 1 base, and 16 bases separated the two germline ends. Germline CDR1 reads ENHRY; CDR2 reads SYGVKD. About this clonotype itself: No antigen is known for it.

This chain links TRBV10-3 with TRBJ2-7, with D perhaps being TRBD1 or TRBD2 (6 bases each). The sample comprised CD8+ T cells from PBMCs. This receptor was obtained from a human donor with Susac syndrome. CDR3 loop: CAISEVRGPLSYEQYF. The DNA for the CDR3 is TGTGCCATCAGTGAAGTTCGGGGGCCCCTATCCTACGAGCAGTACTTC.